The 25 T cell receptor beta chains given below trace back to one sample, sequenced in a study of patients and donors after allogeneic stem cell transplantation. In TCRdb, the RT-PCR reads were re-called with MiXCR into one record per CDR3 protein. The sample contains about 160,000 distinct CDR3 sequences, approximately 28% of which appear only once. The sample comprised blood, either unsorted or a sorted T cell fraction (not recorded which). The receptors here all came from a human donor who was either an allogeneic HSCT recipient or a stem cell or donor lymphocyte infusion donor (not recorded which). It is not recorded whose cells these are; they may come from a transplant donor.

This clonotype has more than one count but fewer than ten. The V call is TRBV12-3 or TRBV12-4, the J call TRBJ1-5; D uncertain. Trimming removed 3 bases at V and 3 bases at J, with 3 bases between. The CDR3 is 12 amino acids. CDR3 sequence: CASSFSNQPQHF. CDR3 in DNA: TGTGCCAGCAGTTTTTCCAATCAGCCCCAGCATTTT.

The chain links TRBV6-2 or TRBV6-3 to TRBJ1-1; D gene ambiguous. V dropped 10 bases and J dropped 1 base, with 10 bases sitting between them. Germline loops: CDR1 MNHEY, CDR2 SVGEGT. The CDR3 has 12 amino acids. The CDR3 bases are TGTGCCACCGAGGACCCGAACACTGAAGCTTTCTTT. Its protein product is CATEDPNTEAFF.

This clonotype was detected only a few times. CDR3 loop: CASLPRVESNQPQHF. The CDR3 nucleotides are TGTGCCAGCCTACCAAGGGTTGAGAGCAATCAGCCCCAGCATTTT. The gene calls are TRBV27 and TRBJ1-5; D is uncertain. Germline assignment: CDR1 MNHEY and CDR2 SMNVEV (reference sequence). V lost 8 bases and J lost 1, with 15 bases in between. The CDR3 is made up of 15 amino acids.

Of note for this clonotype: One end of the junction varies from germline; a read error may be responsible. The chain employs TRBV7-7 and TRBJ2-5; weak D call: TRBD2 (6 bases). The CDR3 has 14 residues. The germline CDR1 and CDR2 sequences are SSHAT and FNYEAQ (reference sequence). The chain's CDR3 is CASSLYMGGETQYF. The CDR3 DNA reads TGTGCTAGCAGCTTATATATGGGGGGAGAGACCCAGTACTTC.

The genes are TRBV30 and TRBJ1-5; D is undetermined. V gave up 1 base and J gave up 0 bases, with 7 bases separating them. Germline CDR1 is GTSNPN and CDR2 is SVGIG (reference sequence). This CDR3 is 14 amino acids long. The CDR3 is CAWSAQHSNQPQHF. CDR3 DNA sequence: TGTGCCTGGAGTGCACAGCATAGCAATCAGCCCCAGCATTTT.

V usage is TRBV28 and J usage is TRBJ2-7, with TRBD1 matching 12 bases. V shed 8 bases, J shed 7 bases, and the junction held 9 bases outside the gene matches. Germline CDR1 MDHEN, CDR2 SYDVKM. CDR3 length: 14 residues. The CDR3 sequence is CASLPGQGAREQYF. The DNA for the CDR3 is TGTGCCAGCTTACCGGGACAGGGGGCGCGGGAGCAGTACTTC.

In its sample, this clonotype was seen a few times. The CDR3 DNA is TGTGCCAGCAGTTACCTTACGTACTACGAGCAGTACTTC. Translating it yields CASSYLTYYEQYF. The chain employs TRBV6-2 or TRBV6-3 and TRBJ2-7; D ambiguous. The germline CDR1 and CDR2 sequences are MNHEY and SVGEGT. The CDR3 is made up of 13 amino acids. V shed 2 bases and J shed 3 bases, with 8 bases lying between them.

This chain joins TRBV4-1 and TRBJ2-1; D gene ambiguous. V was shortened by 1 base and J by 3 bases, with 16 bases between the two germline ends. CDR3 length: 17 residues. CDR1 is MGHRA, CDR2 YSYEKL, per germline. CDR3 DNA: TGCGCCAGCAGCCAAGCCACAGTCGAACTTCTCTACAATGAGCAGTTCTTC. Amino acids: CASSQATVELLYNEQFF.

J is TRBJ1-3 and V is TRBV4-3; no definite D call. The CDR3 covers 16 residues. In germline, CDR1 is LGHNA, CDR2 YSLEER. V gave up 0 bases and J gave up 0 bases, with 9 bases separating them. The chain's CDR3 is CASSQDRTNSGNTIYF. The CDR3 bases are TGCGCCAGCAGCCAAGATCGGACGAACTCTGGAAACACCATATATTTT.

In this sample, this clonotype turned up a few times. The chain combines TRBV4-3 with TRBJ1-2; TRBD1 might be the D (6 bases). CDR1 is LGHNA, CDR2 YSLEER, per germline. CDR3 length: 13 residues. The V end lost 8 bases, the J end lost 4 bases, and 14 bases lay between the germline ends. CDR3 nucleotides: TGCGCCAGCGGGGGCGGGGCTGGCTATGGCTACACCTTC. Translated: CASGGGAGYGYTF.

This sequence joins TRBV6-5 and TRBJ2-1; 10 bases are shared with TRBD2. This CDR3 spans 16 amino acids. V lost 7 bases and J lost 2; bases outside the gene matches: 8. Germline V CDR1 and CDR2: MNHEY, SVGAGI. The CDR3 sequence is CASTKVSGRPYNEQFF. CDR3 nucleotides: TGTGCCAGCACCAAAGTTAGCGGGAGGCCCTACAATGAGCAGTTCTTC.

J is TRBJ2-3 and V is TRBV5-1; 7 nucleotides match TRBD2. The ends lost 2 bases at V and 0 bases at J; junction bases unmatched: 9. The germline CDR1 and CDR2 sequences are SGHRS and YFSETQ. The CDR3 consists of 17 residues. Here the CDR3 reads CASSFPRGSGSTDTQYF. Here the CDR3 DNA reads TGCGCCAGCAGCTTCCCCCGGGGTAGCGGGAGCACAGATACGCAGTATTTT.

The CDR3 bases are TGTGCCAGCACCGAGGAAAGGGGGGGAAATGAAAAACTGTTTTTT. Encoded protein: CASTEERGGNEKLFF. V usage is TRBV7-6 and J usage is TRBJ1-4; TRBD1 is a possible D gene (6 bases). The CDR3 spans 15 residues. CDR1 and CDR2 from the germline V gene are SGHVS and FNYEAQ. The V end lost 7 bases, the J end lost 5 bases, and 17 bases lay between the germline ends.

The chain employs TRBV10-3 and TRBJ1-3; 8 bases align to TRBD1. V trimming: 6 bases; J trimming: 6 bases; junction bases outside the gene matches: 10. The CDR3 consists of 15 residues. CDR1 and CDR2 from the germline V gene are ENHRY and SYGVKD. The CDR3 reads CAIRTGTGGLNTIYF. CDR3 DNA: TGTGCCATCAGGACCGGGACAGGAGGGTTAAACACCATATATTTT.

The J gene is TRBJ2-7, the V gene TRBV12-3 or TRBV12-4, with D hard to call. The length of the CDR3 is 12 residues. V was shortened by 1 base and J by 6 bases, with 7 bases between the two germline ends. The CDR3 sequence is CASSLGSSEQYF. In DNA form, the CDR3 reads TGTGCCAGCAGTTTAGGGAGTTCCGAGCAGTACTTC.

This chain joins TRBV5-6 and TRBJ2-3; D not certain. The V gene lost 2 bases and the J gene lost 0 bases, with 7 bases spanning the gap. From germline, CDR1 is SGHDT and CDR2 YYEEEE. This CDR3 has 14 amino acids. The CDR3 DNA sequence: TGTGCCAGCAGCTTACGGAGTAGCACAGATACGCAGTATTTT. Translation gives CASSLRSSTDTQYF.

The rearrangement links TRBV29-1 to TRBJ1-1; D gene uncertain. This CDR3 has 12 residues. Germline V CDR1 and CDR2: SQVTM, ANQGSEA. Trimming stripped 3 bases from V and 0 bases from J, with 5 bases between. CDR3 region: CSVDAVNTEAFF. DNA for the CDR3: TGCAGCGTTGATGCGGTGAACACTGAAGCTTTCTTT. Full variable domain (rest looked up from reference TRBV29-1 and TRBJ1-1): SAVISQKPSRDICQRGTSLTIQCQVDSQVTMMFWYRQQPGQSLTLIATANQGSEATYESGFVIDKFPISRPNLTFSTLTVSNMSPEDSSIYLCSVDAVNTEAFFGQGTRLTVV.

This clonotype was picked up a small number of times. This rearrangement joins TRBV5-1 to TRBJ1-1; possible D gene TRBD1, 5 bases. CDR3 length: 15 amino acids. V was cut by 0 bases and J by 3 bases, with 12 bases left in between. The germline gives CDR1 SGHRS, CDR2 YFSETQ. This CDR3 is CASSLASGWDTEAFF. Here the CDR3 DNA reads TGCGCCAGCAGCTTGGCCTCAGGGTGGGACACTGAAGCTTTCTTT.

The chain couples TRBV7-2 to TRBJ2-1, with 14 nucleotides matching TRBD2. This CDR3 region has 18 residues. Germline V gene data show CDR1 as SGHTA and CDR2 as FQGNSA. V lost 5 bases, J lost 0 bases, and 6 bases stayed unmatched. The CDR3 nucleotides are TGTGCCAGCAGCCTCTGGACTAGCGGGAGGACCTCCTACAATGAGCAGTTCTTC. Amino acids: CASSLWTSGRTSYNEQFF.

The genes are TRBV6-5 and TRBJ1-2; D remains ambiguous. Germline CDR1 MNHEY, CDR2 SVGAGI. V shed 2 bases and J shed 4 bases, with 11 bases lying between them. The CDR3 has 14 amino acids. For the CDR3, the DNA is TGTGCCAGCAGTTACGCTGGGAAAGTCTATGGCTACACCTTC. Amino acid sequence: CASSYAGKVYGYTF.

The sample holds a few counts of this clonotype. The chain has TRBV12-3 or TRBV12-4 and TRBJ2-3; D uncertain. The CDR3 runs to 9 residues. Trimming took 8 bases from V and 10 from J, leaving 7 bases between them. CDR3 loop: CASGTAQYF. The CDR3 nucleotides are TGTGCCAGCGGAACTGCGCAGTATTTT.

The sample holds a few counts of this clonotype. The chain employs TRBV29-1 and TRBJ1-3, with unresolved D. The CDR3 length is 11 residues. Germline loops: CDR1 SQVTM, CDR2 ANQGSEA. Trimming stripped 7 bases from V and 4 bases from J, with 8 bases between. The CDR3 DNA follows: TGCAGCGCTGGAGGCGGAAACACCATATATTTT. Protein sequence: CSAGGGNTIYF.

V is TRBV6-6 and J is TRBJ2-5, with TRBD2 matching 10 bases. Germline V CDR1 and CDR2: MNHNY, SVGAGI (reference sequence). V trimming: 6 bases; J trimming: 3 bases; junction bases outside the gene matches: 10. The CDR3 length is 16 residues. CDR3 region: CASSRLAGPAKETQYF. As DNA, the CDR3 is TGTGCCAGCAGCCGACTAGCGGGCCCCGCCAAAGAGACCCAGTACTTC.

The chain uses TRBV4-3 and TRBJ2-5; D not certain. CDR3 length: 13 amino acids. The ends were cut back, 0 bases at V and 7 bases at J, with 9 bases in the middle. Germline V gene data show CDR1 as LGHNA and CDR2 as YSLEER. The CDR3 sequence is CASSQDWVGTQYF. The CDR3 DNA reads as TGCGCCAGCAGCCAAGATTGGGTAGGGACCCAGTACTTC.

This chain links TRBV20-1 with TRBJ1-5, with 7 positions matching TRBD1. J lost 1 base, V lost 0 bases, and 6 bases had no gene match. CDR1 and CDR2 from the germline V gene are DFQATT and SNEGSKA (reference sequence). The CDR3 consists of 16 residues. The CDR3 protein is CSAREPTGLSNQPQHF. CDR3 in DNA: TGCAGTGCTAGAGAACCGACAGGGTTAAGCAATCAGCCCCAGCATTTT.